A single sample gave rise to the 5 T cell receptor beta chains below, sequenced in a study of OX40 agonist ivuxolimab in advanced cancers. Produced via immunoSEQ multiplex PCR; TCRdb's table is partial and in-frame only. The sample holds tens of thousands of clones, 65% to 90% seen once. Sample: CD4+ or CD8+ T cells sorted from blood, taken in a trial of the OX40 agonist ivuxolimab. Receptor source: an adult with an advanced solid tumor such as melanoma, head and neck, liver or kidney cancer.

The V gene is TRBV5-1, the J gene TRBJ2-6; TRBD1 agrees at 9 bases. V shed 2 bases and J 4 bases; nucleotides not matched to a gene: 4. The CDR3 extends over 16 amino acids. In germline, CDR1 is SGHRS, CDR2 YFSETQ. The CDR3 spells CASSFTGGAGANVLTF. The CDR3 DNA sequence: TGCGCCAGCAGCTTTACAGGGGGCGCCGGGGCCAACGTCCTGACTTTC.

A single count supports this clone. The chain has TRBV28 and TRBJ2-5; TRBD2 aligns across 8 bases. In germline, CDR1 is MDHEN, CDR2 SYDVKM. CDR3 length: 17 residues. The junction had 13 bases not matched to a gene; V was cut back by 3 bases and J by 4 bases. The CDR3 region is CASSLGSGNAGVETQYF. CDR3 coding DNA: TGTGCCAGCAGTTTGGGTAGCGGGAATGCGGGCGTAGAGACCCAGTACTTC.

CDR3: CASSFGGFESETQYF. For the CDR3, the DNA is TGTGCCAGCAGTTTTGGAGGGTTCGAGTCTGAGACCCAGTACTTC. This chain joins TRBV28 and TRBJ2-5; weak D call: TRBD2 (6 bases). The V gene lost 3 bases and the J gene lost 5 bases, with 16 bases spanning the gap. Looked up from germline, CDR1 is MDHEN and CDR2 is SYDVKM. The CDR3 is 15 residues long.

V and J are TRBV19 and TRBJ2-7; TRBD2 agrees at 7 bases. CDR1 LNHDA and CDR2 SQIVND come from the germline V gene (reference sequence). The CDR3 loop spans 12 amino acids. Unmatched junction bases numbered 1, after V lost 5 bases and J lost 3 bases. CDR3 amino acids: CASSPGGYEQYF. The CDR3 region has the DNA TGTGCCAGTAGTCCGGGGGGCTACGAGCAGTACTTC.

The chain joins TRBV7-6 to TRBJ2-2; D is unclear. CDR3 length: 13 residues. Trimming took off 6 bases at V and 4 bases at J, with 9 bases between the two ends. Per the germline V gene, CDR1 is SGHVS and CDR2 is FNYEAQ. The chain's CDR3 is CASRPTRTGELFF. CDR3 nucleotide sequence: TGTGCCAGCAGGCCGACCCGCACCGGGGAGCTGTTTTTT.